Detailed here is one T cell receptor beta chain. This clonotype was recorded many times. Its antigen is not yet known. Per-nucleotide qualities are absent, and no much larger clonotype sits a single base away. Stable Graves' hyperthyroidism was defined as the absence of progression to ophthalmopathy over 18 months of follow-up. Hyperthyroidism patients were newly diagnosed, had a disease duration of under 2 months, and were aged 18 to 65 years. Any patient with an uncontrolled infection, another autoimmune disease, pregnancy or lactation was excluded. Diagnoses were established on the basis of clinical symptoms, serum thyroxine and TRAb, thyroid ultrasound, and orbital computed tomography. PBMCs were isolated from approximately 10 ml of fresh peripheral blood by Ficoll-Paque density gradient centrifugation. Total RNA was extracted with Trizol reagent, and quality was checked on an Agilent 2100 Bioanalyzer.

TCR beta CDR3 regions were amplified from RNA transcripts. A first-round RT-PCR of the TCR CDR3 used the HTBI primer set with the Qiagen OneStep RT-PCR kit. A second multiplex PCR round built the libraries, followed by size selection and purification. Sequencing of the libraries was done on an Illumina HiSeq2000 using paired-end 100 bp reads. The source study handled its data this way. SOAPnuke was used to process the raw data, throwing out any read that contained adapters or uncalled bases, had a mean Phred below 15, or lacked an exact constant-primer or identifier match. High-quality paired reads were merged using COPE v1.2.5, and each unique nucleotide sequence was defined as a clonotype. MiTCR v1.1 was used to align clonotypes to the IMGT TRBV, TRBD and TRBJ reference segments. The analysis included only V-J combinations with a frequency above 0.0001, which together covered more than 99% of the repertoires. A TCS score was defined as the ratio between F50 (clonal expansion) and ExV (chaos), using BLOSUM62-based TCRdist between CDR3 peptides within each V-J. Welch's t-statistics and random forest reduced some 510 V-J features to 10 to 15, which were used in a naive Bayes classifier (R e1071). Through fastp at Q25 and MiXCR, TCRdb rebuilt clones from the public reads, retaining in-frame beta chains. CDR3 protein sequences are deduplicated, and each keeps its most common genes and DNA. The V and J calls and clone size are TCRdb's, not the authors'. In all, the sample holds 300,000 to 450,000 distinct CDR3 sequences, and more than 11% of those were seen once. About 10% of the sample belongs to the ten largest clones.

The data were taken from a study of T cells in Graves' hyperthyroidism and ophthalmopathy (dated by TCRdb to 2018 to 2020). For the study in its entirety: Peripheral blood was sampled at the time of initial diagnosis, prior to any treatment. To identify distinguishing TCR V-J signatures, a discovery cohort of about a hundred patients was used, comprising some 45 with Graves' ophthalmopathy and some 57 with stable Graves' hyperthyroidism. Prospective prediction of ophthalmopathy was tested in an independent validation cohort consisting of roughly 20 hyperthyroidism patients and around 16 patients who later progressed to ophthalmopathy. The 100 or so discovery patients were divided at random into training and test sets in a 7:3 ratio. In addition, the study compared T-cell repertoires in thyroid tissue and in blood from six Graves' hyperthyroidism patients. Once sampling was done, hyperthyroidism patients were given methimazole at a starting dose of 30 mg daily, whereas ophthalmopathy patients were given high-dose intravenous methylprednisolone. The paper reports TCR Vbeta CDR3 sequencing of 135 peripheral blood samples: 43 ophthalmopathy, 70 to 85 hyperthyroidism and approximately 17 progressor patients. Overall study outcomes, separate from this receptor: A 13 V-J signature model separated ophthalmopathy from stable hyperthyroidism, with about 90% sensitivity and roughly 81% specificity in cross-validation and 80%/75% in testing. During validation, the model predicted progression to ophthalmopathy a median of approximately six months ahead of onset, with approximately 71% sensitivity and about 72% specificity. No statistical method was used to fix the sample size in advance, and group allocation was not hidden from the investigators. Most expanded thyroid clonotypes (frequency above 0.001) were also found in blood, which suggests that blood repertoires may mirror thyroid immune responses.

The junction shows trimming of 3 bases on V and 5 bases on J, and the gene matches do not reach 2 bases of it. In the germline V gene, CDR1 corresponds to SNHLY and CDR2 to FYNNEI. The CDR3, from cysteine to phenylalanine, totals 13 residues. The sequence is cut down to CDR3 DNA, 39 bases in frame from base 1. Sequenced material: blood. This sequence originates from a woman aged 60-75 years with Graves' hyperthyroidism. The rearranged segments are TRBV2 and TRBJ2-5; 8 junctional bases match TRBD1. The sequenced DNA is TGTGCCAGCAGTGAGGACAGGGAGGAGACCCAGTACTTC. Its coded protein is CASSEDREETQYF.